The sequence of this T cell receptor beta chain was determined in a study of CD8+ T cells in alopecia areata. Remarks on this clone: Its antigen is as yet unknown.

Study results and caveats: Affected scalp, especially in alopecia totalis/universalis, had a higher clonality than normal scalp did.

Once RNA had been extracted, it was reverse transcribed into cDNA to act as the sequencing template. Some clones are missing from TCRdb's copy, which holds only in-frame ones; the method was immunoSEQ multiplex PCR. The data show 100,000 to 150,000 clones, 47% seen once. Both peripheral blood and punch biopsies of lesional scalp skin were obtained from patients who had alopecia areata. V was clipped by 4 bases and J by 4 bases, with 15 bases between them. CDR1 and CDR2 (germline): SGHRS, YFSETQ. The CDR3 covers 14 residues. This sequence originates from a human donor with alopecia areata. The sequenced sample consisted of NKG2D-low CD8+ T cells sorted from blood. This chain connects TRBV5-1 to TRBJ2-7; tentatively, D is TRBD1 (6 bases). The CDR3 DNA reads TGCGCCAGCAGCCGCTCCGGGACAAATTACGAGCAGTACTTC. Translation: CASSRSGTNYEQYF.